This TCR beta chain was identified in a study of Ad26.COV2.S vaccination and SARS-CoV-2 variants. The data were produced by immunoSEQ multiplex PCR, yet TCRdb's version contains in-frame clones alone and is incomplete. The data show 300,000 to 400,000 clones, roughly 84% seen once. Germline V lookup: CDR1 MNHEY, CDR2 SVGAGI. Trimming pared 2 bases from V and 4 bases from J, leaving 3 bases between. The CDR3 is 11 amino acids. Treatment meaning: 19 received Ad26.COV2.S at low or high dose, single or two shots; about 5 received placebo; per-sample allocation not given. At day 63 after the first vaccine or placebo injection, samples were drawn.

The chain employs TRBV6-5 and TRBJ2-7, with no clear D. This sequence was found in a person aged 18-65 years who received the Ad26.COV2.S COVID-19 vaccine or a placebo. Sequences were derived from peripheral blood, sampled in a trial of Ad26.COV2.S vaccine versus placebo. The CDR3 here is CASSYEYEQYF. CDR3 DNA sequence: TGTGCCAGCAGTTACGAGTACGAGCAGTACTTC.